This is a list of T cell receptor beta chains from one sample in a study of blood T cells in healthy people across ages. TCRdb reanalysed the 5' RACE reads using MiXCR and keeps one entry per CDR3 protein. The sample holds about 1.8 million distinct CDR3 sequences, about 50% seen once. Sequencing was done on a sample of blood. Receptors were obtained from a woman aged 40 to 50 in good health. CDR3s include the opening cysteine and the closing phenylalanine or tryptophan. Fields, in order: clone size, D gene, J gene, V gene, CDR3 DNA, CDR3 protein. The D gene is left open where the match is weak. The size of a clone is reported for some rows only, either as once, few or many, or as a class for expanded clones.

NA,NA,TRBJ2-1,TRBV23-1,TGCGCCAGCGTGAAGGGGAACAATGAGCAGTTCTTC,CASVKGNNEQFF
NA,NA,TRBJ2-1,TRBV5-5,TGTGCCAGCACCCTATCTAGTCTCAATGAGCAGTTCTTC,CASTLSSLNEQFF
few,TRBD1,TRBJ2-5,TRBV20-1,TGCAGTGCGCGAGAAGCGACAGGGCGTGGGGAGACCCAGTACTTC,CSAREATGRGETQYF
NA,TRBD1,TRBJ1-5,TRBV6-5,TGTGCCAGCAGTTACGGACAGGGGGCCCAGCCCCAGCATTTT,CASSYGQGAQPQHF
NA,NA,TRBJ2-3,TRBV4-3,TGCGCCAGCAGCGGGGTGCTCGAAAGCACAGATACGCAGTATTTT,CASSGVLESTDTQYF
NA,NA,TRBJ1-5,TRBV10-3,TGTGCCATCAGCCAAATAGTACAGGAGCCCCAGCATTTT,CAISQIVQEPQHF
NA,NA,TRBJ2-1,TRBV20-1,TGCAGTGCTCAACAGGGCTTATACAATGAGCAGTTCTTC,CSAQQGLYNEQFF
NA,NA,TRBJ1-4,TRBV7-2,TGTGCCAGCAGAGGGGTCGGGGCAGGGCCTGAAAAACTGTTTTTT,CASRGVGAGPEKLFF
few,NA,TRBJ2-6,TRBV5-1,TGCGCCAGCAGCTTGGCTAGGCCCTCTGGGGCCAACGTCCTGACTTTC,CASSLARPSGANVLTF
once,NA,TRBJ2-5,TRBV4-1,TGCGCCAGCAGCCAAGTTGCGAAGTCAGGGACCCAGTACTTC,CASSQVAKSGTQYF
few,NA,TRBJ2-5,TRBV20-1,TGCAGTGCTGTCCGACAAGAGACCCAGTACTTC,CSAVRQETQYF
NA,TRBD1,TRBJ1-2,TRBV6-5,TGTGCCAGCAGACGACAGGGGCACTATGGCTACACCTTC,CASRRQGHYGYTF
NA,NA,TRBJ1-1,TRBV29-1,TGCAGCGTTGGGGGGGCCGCTGAAGCTTTCTTT,CSVGGAAEAFF
NA,NA,TRBJ2-7,TRBV2,TGTGCCAGCGTCGGGGGACCCTACGAGCAGTACTTC,CASVGGPYEQYF